One and the same sample provided the 10 T cell receptor beta chains below, sequenced in a study of blood T cell repertoires in COVID-19. This table comes from immunoSEQ multiplex PCR, and its TCRdb copy is limited to in-frame clones, with some not included. The sample has 80,000 to 90,000 clones, roughly 78% seen once; the top ten hold more than 1%. The sequenced material came from peripheral blood. The receptors here all came from a woman aged 80 or older with acute or convalescent COVID-19.

This clone was detected only a few times. This chain joins TRBV7-9 and TRBJ1-2, with D tentatively TRBD1 (6 bases). CDR3 length: 14 amino acids. From germline, CDR1 is SEHNR and CDR2 FQNEAQ (reference sequence). V shed 3 bases and J shed 0 bases, with 8 bases lying between them. The CDR3 sequence is CASSLGQPNYGYTF. The CDR3 region has the DNA TGTGCCAGCAGCTTGGGACAACCTAACTATGGCTACACCTTC.

The rearrangement uses TRBV27 and TRBJ1-5; D is possibly TRBD1 (5 bases). V lost 4 bases to trimming and J lost 3 bases, with 16 bases between them. CDR1 is MNHEY, CDR2 SMNVEV, per germline (reference sequence). The CDR3 consists of 16 residues. CDR3 in DNA: TGTGCCAGCAGTTCGCTCCCGGTACAGGACAATCAGCCCCAGCATTTT. Its translation is CASSSLPVQDNQPQHF.

The rearrangement links TRBV6-5 to TRBJ2-4; a weak D match, TRBD1 (5 bases). Germline CDR1 is MNHEY and CDR2 is SVGAGI. The CDR3 is 14 residues long. Trimming left V 0 bases short and J 8 bases short, with 11 bases between. For the CDR3, the DNA is TGTGCCAGCAGTTACTCAACAGGTCAAGACATTCAGTACTTC. It encodes CASSYSTGQDIQYF.

CDR3 residues: CASSVSQASNQPQHF. The CDR3 coding sequence is TGTGCCAGCAGTGTCAGTCAGGCTAGCAATCAGCCCCAGCATTTT. This rearrangement joins TRBV2 to TRBJ1-5; D remains unclear. Germline-derived CDR1 and CDR2 are SNHLY and FYNNEI. There are 15 residues in the CDR3. Trimming left V 4 bases short and J 0 bases short, with 10 bases between.

The chain links TRBV10-3 to TRBJ2-2; 7 nucleotides match TRBD2. V shed 4 bases, J shed 1 base, and the junction held 12 bases outside the gene matches. CDR3 size: 18 residues. CDR1 is ENHRY and CDR2 is SYGVKD in the germline V gene. The CDR3 region has the DNA TGTGCCATCAGTGCAGCCCGTATTCTAGCGGTGAACACCGGGGAGCTGTTTTTT. Amino acid sequence: CAISAARILAVNTGELFF.

The chain combines TRBV7-9 with TRBJ2-5; a weak D match, TRBD2 (6 bases). Germline V gene sequence: CDR1 SEHNR, CDR2 FQNEAQ (reference sequence). Between the trimmed V and J ends, which lost 1 base and 4 bases, there was a span of 13 bases. The CDR3 extends over 15 amino acids. The CDR3 nucleotides read TGTGCCAGCAGCTTAGGGGGACTTGGGGGAGAGACCCAGTACTTC. Encoded protein: CASSLGGLGGETQYF.

This chain links TRBV5-1 with TRBJ1-4; unclear D gene. In germline, CDR1 is SGHRS, CDR2 YFSETQ. The CDR3 consists of 15 residues. The V gene lost 0 bases and the J gene lost 8 bases, with 14 bases spanning the gap. CDR3 nucleotides: TGCGCCAGCAGCTTGGTTGGAGAAGTCGGGGAAAAACTGTTTTTT. Amino acid sequence: CASSLVGEVGEKLFF.

The rearrangement joins TRBV5-4 to TRBJ1-2; D gene uncertain. With 2 bases removed from V and 0 bases from J, the gap between germline ends came to 5 bases. The CDR3 has 13 amino acids. Looked up from germline, CDR1 is SGHNT and CDR2 is YYREEE (reference sequence). The DNA of the CDR3 is TGTGCCAGCAGCTTTGCGGCTAACTATGGCTACACCTTC. This sequence encodes CASSFAANYGYTF.

This clone came up a few times. Written as DNA, the CDR3 is TGCGCCAGCAGCCCTAGGACAGCGAACACTGAAGCTTTCTTT. Amino acids: CASSPRTANTEAFF. The chain recombines TRBV5-1 with TRBJ1-1; TRBD1 is a possible D gene (6 bases). V lost 4 bases to trimming and J lost 1 base, with 11 bases between them. Germline loops: CDR1 SGHRS, CDR2 YFSETQ. CDR3 length: 14 amino acids.

The rearrangement joins TRBV14 to TRBJ1-4; the D is unclear. The CDR3 loop spans 14 amino acids. Trimming shortened V by 4 bases and J by 4 bases, and 10 bases separated the two germline ends. In germline, CDR1 is SGHDN, CDR2 FVKESK. The CDR3 is CASSPRVSNEKLFF. For the CDR3, the DNA is TGTGCCAGCAGCCCGAGGGTTAGTAATGAAAAACTGTTTTTT.